This passage covers 26 T cell receptor beta chains from one sample sequenced in a study of blood T cell repertoires in COVID-19. Sequenced by immunoSEQ multiplex PCR; TCRdb stores in-frame clones only, minus some. The sample has a few hundred thousand clones, approximately 86% seen once. Source material: peripheral blood. These receptor sequences come from a woman between 70 and 85 years old with active or convalescent COVID-19.

V gene TRBV18 combines with J gene TRBJ1-3, with no clear D. Germline values: CDR1 KGHSH, CDR2 LQKENI. V lost 2 bases to trimming and J lost 4 bases, with 15 bases between them. The CDR3 runs to 16 residues. CDR3 in DNA: TGTGCCAGCTCACCAGGGCAGGTCCGTGGAGGAAACACCATATATTTT. The encoded protein is CASSPGQVRGGNTIYF.

This clone was observed a handful of times. The V call is TRBV29-1, the J call TRBJ2-5; unclear D gene. Trimming left V 1 base short and J 2 bases short, with 5 bases between. Per germline, CDR1 SQVTM and CDR2 ANQGSEA. There are 12 residues in the CDR3. The CDR3 region is CSVEVQQETQYF. Written as DNA, the CDR3 is TGCAGCGTTGAAGTCCAGCAAGAGACCCAGTACTTC.

This clone was counted between two and nine times. The chain is built from TRBV5-1 and TRBJ1-4, with 8 positions matching TRBD1. CDR1 SGHRS and CDR2 YFSETQ come from the germline V gene. V shed 4 bases, J shed 6 bases, and the junction held 8 bases outside the gene matches. The CDR3 has 15 residues. CDR3 in amino acids: CASSLSGTGDEKLFF. As DNA, the CDR3 is TGCGCCAGCAGCCTCTCCGGGACAGGTGATGAAAAACTGTTTTTT.

V gene TRBV24-1 combines with J gene TRBJ2-2; 8 bases line up with TRBD1. Per the germline V gene, CDR1 is KGHDR and CDR2 is SFDVKD. V shed 2 bases and J 5 bases; nucleotides not matched to a gene: 3. This CDR3 is 15 amino acids long. CDR3 sequence reads: CATSDSTGETGELFF. The CDR3 DNA is TGTGCCACCAGTGATTCGACAGGGGAGACCGGGGAGCTGTTTTTT.

V is TRBV5-1 and J is TRBJ1-6; maybe TRBD1 (6 bases). V was clipped by 3 bases and J by 10 bases, with 17 bases between them. The CDR3 contains 15 residues. The V gene's germline CDR1 is SGHRS and CDR2 YFSETQ. The CDR3: CASSSLQGKGSPLHF. Here the CDR3 DNA reads TGCGCCAGCAGCTCGCTACAGGGAAAAGGATCACCCCTCCACTTT.

The rearrangement joins TRBV14 to TRBJ1-3; D remains ambiguous. This CDR3 is built from 15 residues. V lost 4 bases and J 0 bases, leaving 10 bases between the germline ends. CDR1 SGHDN and CDR2 FVKESK come from the germline V gene. The CDR3 is CASSLDGFSGNTIYF. The CDR3 region has the DNA TGTGCCAGCAGCCTAGACGGGTTCTCTGGAAACACCATATATTTT.

The chain recombines TRBV21-1 with TRBJ1-2; the D call in the table, TRBD1, was not verified against the DNA. TRBV21-1 is a pseudogene. The CDR3 covers 14 residues. CDR3 sequence reads: CANMPGTTNYGYTF. The CDR3 coding sequence is TGTGCCAACATGCCGGGGACAACTAACTATGGCTACACCTTC.

The CDR3 loop reads CASSLEEGGGETQYF. CDR3 nucleotide sequence: TGTGCCAGCAGCTTGGAAGAGGGAGGAGGAGAGACCCAGTACTTC. V gene TRBV5-6 combines with J gene TRBJ2-5; TRBD2 is a possible D gene (6 bases). Germline V gene sequence: CDR1 SGHDT, CDR2 YYEEEE. The V and J ends lost 0 bases and 4 bases respectively, with 13 bases between them. The CDR3 has 15 amino acids.

This rearrangement joins TRBV9 to TRBJ1-2; D gene uncertain. Trimming took off 0 bases at V and 0 bases at J, with 9 bases between the two ends. Germline assignment: CDR1 SGDLS and CDR2 YYNGEE. CDR3 length: 15 residues. CDR3 residues: CASSVDPVSNYGYTF. The CDR3 DNA reads as TGTGCCAGCAGCGTAGATCCAGTTTCTAACTATGGCTACACCTTC. The whole variable domain, filled in from reference TRBV9 and TRBJ1-2, reads DSGVTQTPKHLITATGQRVTLRCSPRSGDLSVYWYQQSLDQGLQFLIQYYNGEERAKGNILERFSAQQFPDLHSELNLSSLELGDSALYFCASSVDPVSNYGYTFGSGTRLTVV.

This sequence joins TRBV5-1 and TRBJ1-2; D uncertain. V was shortened by 0 bases and J by 4 bases, with 4 bases between the two germline ends. The germline V gene has CDR1 SGHRS and CDR2 YFSETQ. CDR3 length: 12 residues. This chain's CDR3 is CASSLASYGYTF. CDR3 nucleotide sequence: TGCGCCAGCAGCTTGGCCTCCTATGGCTACACCTTC.

The chain is built from TRBV2 and TRBJ1-4; TRBD1 aligns across 8 bases. CDR1 is SNHLY and CDR2 is FYNNEI in the germline V gene. The CDR3 covers 13 residues. Unmatched junction bases numbered 6, after V lost 5 bases and J lost 10 bases. For the CDR3, the DNA is TGTGCCAGCAGTCCCGGGACAGGAGGAAAACTGTTTTTT. Translation: CASSPGTGGKLFF.

The chain is built from TRBV12-3 or TRBV12-4 and TRBJ2-2, with 8 bases lining up with TRBD1. J was trimmed by 12 bases and V by 7 bases; bases with no gene match: 4. The CDR3 is made up of 11 amino acids. The CDR3 nucleotides are TGTGCCAGCACCAGGACAGGGCAGCTGTTTTTT. This sequence encodes CASTRTGQLFF.

The chain's CDR3 is CASCRNPTVSAANEKLFF. The DNA for the CDR3 is TGCGCCAGCTGTCGGAACCCGACAGTTTCGGCCGCTAATGAAAAACTGTTTTTT. The chain links TRBV5-1 to TRBJ1-4; TRBD1 is a possible D gene (5 bases). Trimming removed 7 bases at V and 3 bases at J, with 25 bases between. Germline CDR1 is SGHRS and CDR2 is YFSETQ. CDR3 length: 18 residues.

This clone was seen a handful of times. In DNA form, the CDR3 reads TGTGCCAGCAGCTTAGGGCAGGGGAGCGGGGGAAACATTCAGTACTTC. Translation gives CASSLGQGSGGNIQYF. J is TRBJ2-4 and V is TRBV7-9; 8 bases match TRBD2. CDR3 length: 16 amino acids. The V and J ends lost 1 base and 6 bases, in that order; junction bases with no gene match: 8. The germline gives CDR1 SEHNR, CDR2 FQNEAQ (reference sequence).

This clone showed up just a few times. V gene TRBV11-2 combines with J gene TRBJ2-7, with 7 positions matching TRBD1. With 4 bases clipped from V and 3 bases from J, the junction kept 9 bases outside the gene matches. The germline CDR1 and CDR2 sequences are SGHAT and FQNNGV. This CDR3 comprises 15 residues. DNA of the CDR3: TGTGCCAGCAGCTCTTCGACAGGGCCAGTCTACGAGCAGTACTTC. It specifies CASSSSTGPVYEQYF.

The rearrangement joins TRBV4-1 to TRBJ1-4; D is possibly TRBD1 (5 bases). The CDR3 contains 15 residues. The germline V gene encodes CDR1 MGHRA and CDR2 YSYEKL. The V end was cut by 0 bases, the J end by 7 bases, with 12 bases between. The DNA of the CDR3 is TGCGCCAGCAGCCAAGAGGACAATCGAGGTGAAAAACTGTTTTTT. As protein: CASSQEDNRGEKLFF.

This clone appeared many times. The chain employs TRBV19 and TRBJ1-4; the D gene is possibly TRBD1 (6 bases). The V gene lost 8 bases and the J gene lost 5 bases, with 15 bases spanning the gap. CDR1 and CDR2 from the germline V gene are LNHDA and SQIVND (reference sequence). There are 14 residues in the CDR3. Here the CDR3 reads CASLPGQTNEKLFF. In DNA form, the CDR3 reads TGTGCCAGTCTACCGGGACAAACAAATGAAAAACTGTTTTTT.

The chain carries TRBV20-1 and TRBJ1-1; D is undetermined. The V gene lost 3 bases and the J gene lost 1 base, with 6 bases spanning the gap. Per the germline V gene, CDR1 is DFQATT and CDR2 is SNEGSKA (reference sequence). The CDR3 length is 12 residues. The DNA of the CDR3 is TGCAGTGCTAGTTACTCGAACACTGAAGCTTTCTTT. Translation gives CSASYSNTEAFF.

The chain recombines TRBV18 with TRBJ2-2; 7 bases fit TRBD1. CDR3 size: 17 residues. Germline values: CDR1 KGHSH, CDR2 LQKENI. Trimming removed 5 bases from V and 3 bases from J; junction bases left unmatched: 12. The CDR3 DNA sequence: TGTGCCAGCTCATCGGGACAGAAGAGGGGTTACACCGGGGAGCTGTTTTTT. It encodes CASSSGQKRGYTGELFF.

CDR3 protein: CATRPRRGGETEAFF. CDR3 DNA: TGTGCCACCAGACCCCGGAGGGGGGGAGAGACTGAAGCTTTCTTT. This chain links TRBV15 with TRBJ1-1; D is possibly TRBD1 (6 bases). V was cut by 6 bases and J by 5 bases, with 19 bases left in between. CDR3 size: 15 residues. Germline CDR1 reads LNHNV; CDR2 reads YYDKDF (reference sequence). The full variable domain, with the rest looked up from reference TRBV15 and TRBJ1-1, is DAMVIQNPRYQVTQFGKPVTLSCSQTLNHNVMYWYQQKSSQAPKLLFHYYDKDFNNEADTPDNFQSRRPNTSFCFLDIRSPGLGDTAMYLCATRPRRGGETEAFFGQGTRLTVV.

The genes are TRBV7-6 and TRBJ2-5; 8 bases line up with TRBD2. Trimming cost V 7 bases and J 7 bases; bases outside gene matches: 11. CDR3 size: 14 residues. Germline V gene data show CDR1 as SGHVS and CDR2 as FNYEAQ. The CDR3 loop reads CASTAIGRGGTQYF. The CDR3 coding sequence is TGTGCCAGCACCGCTATCGGGAGGGGGGGGACCCAGTACTTC.

The chain combines TRBV5-1 with TRBJ2-1, with 7 positions matching TRBD1. The CDR3 consists of 15 residues. Trimming took 4 bases from V and 2 from J; bases not matched to a gene: 6. From germline, CDR1 is SGHRS and CDR2 YFSETQ. CDR3 nucleotides: TGCGCCAGCAGCCGCGACAGGGTTACCTACAATGAGCAGTTCTTC. Its translation: CASSRDRVTYNEQFF.

This clone was detected only once. V and J are TRBV6-5 and TRBJ2-2; TRBD1 agrees at 9 bases. Trimming cost V 4 bases and J 7 bases; bases outside gene matches: 7. The V gene's germline CDR1 is MNHEY and CDR2 SVGAGI. CDR3 length: 15 amino acids. CDR3 DNA: TGTGCCAGCAGTTTTACAGGGGGCGCGGGCGGGGAGCTGTTTTTT. This translates into CASSFTGGAGGELFF.

The V and J genes are TRBV7-2 and TRBJ2-3; 8 bases map to TRBD2. Per the germline V gene, CDR1 is SGHTA and CDR2 is FQGNSA. V gave up 7 bases and J gave up 7 bases; unmatched junction bases: 10. The CDR3 contains 14 residues. CDR3 protein: CASNLGGARNTQYF. The CDR3 region has the DNA TGTGCCAGCAACCTCGGGGGGGCTCGCAATACGCAGTATTTT.

This rearrangement joins TRBV3-1 (or the pseudogene TRBV3-2) to TRBJ2-2, with D perhaps TRBD2 (6 bases). Germline lookup yields CDR1 LGHDT and CDR2 YNNKEL (reference sequence). The CDR3 is 16 residues long. V lost 4 bases, J lost 3 bases, and 15 bases lay in between. This CDR3 is CASSPWGGEDTGELFF. CDR3 nucleotide sequence: TGTGCCAGCAGCCCCTGGGGCGGGGAGGACACCGGGGAGCTGTTTTTT.

CDR3 in DNA: TGCAGTGCTAGAGATGCGGAGGGAGCTTTCTTT. Protein product: CSARDAEGAFF. The V call is TRBV20-1, the J call TRBJ1-1, with no clear D. Trimming removed 0 bases from V and 10 bases from J, with 9 bases in between. Germline V gene lookup returns CDR1 DFQATT and CDR2 SNEGSKA (reference sequence). The CDR3 consists of 11 residues.